This T cell receptor beta chain was profiled in a study of T cell changes during pregnancy in multiple sclerosis. Sequencing was performed with immunoSEQ multiplex PCR; in TCRdb, only in-frame clones are kept and a portion is missing. Of approximately 100,000 clones in the sample, approximately 93% were seen once. Between the trimmed V and J ends, which lost 5 bases and 3 bases, there was a span of 14 bases. The germline V gene has CDR1 SGHTA and CDR2 FQGNSA. CDR3 length: 14 residues. The specimen comprised peripheral blood, sampled after pregnancy. The sequence derives from a female donor with multiple sclerosis, enrolled in a pregnancy study. V and J are TRBV7-2 and TRBJ2-7, with TRBD2 as a possible D gene (6 bases). The CDR3 loop is CASSGPSEGYEQYF. In nucleotides, the CDR3 is TGTGCCAGCAGCGGGCCTAGCGAGGGCTACGAGCAGTACTTC.